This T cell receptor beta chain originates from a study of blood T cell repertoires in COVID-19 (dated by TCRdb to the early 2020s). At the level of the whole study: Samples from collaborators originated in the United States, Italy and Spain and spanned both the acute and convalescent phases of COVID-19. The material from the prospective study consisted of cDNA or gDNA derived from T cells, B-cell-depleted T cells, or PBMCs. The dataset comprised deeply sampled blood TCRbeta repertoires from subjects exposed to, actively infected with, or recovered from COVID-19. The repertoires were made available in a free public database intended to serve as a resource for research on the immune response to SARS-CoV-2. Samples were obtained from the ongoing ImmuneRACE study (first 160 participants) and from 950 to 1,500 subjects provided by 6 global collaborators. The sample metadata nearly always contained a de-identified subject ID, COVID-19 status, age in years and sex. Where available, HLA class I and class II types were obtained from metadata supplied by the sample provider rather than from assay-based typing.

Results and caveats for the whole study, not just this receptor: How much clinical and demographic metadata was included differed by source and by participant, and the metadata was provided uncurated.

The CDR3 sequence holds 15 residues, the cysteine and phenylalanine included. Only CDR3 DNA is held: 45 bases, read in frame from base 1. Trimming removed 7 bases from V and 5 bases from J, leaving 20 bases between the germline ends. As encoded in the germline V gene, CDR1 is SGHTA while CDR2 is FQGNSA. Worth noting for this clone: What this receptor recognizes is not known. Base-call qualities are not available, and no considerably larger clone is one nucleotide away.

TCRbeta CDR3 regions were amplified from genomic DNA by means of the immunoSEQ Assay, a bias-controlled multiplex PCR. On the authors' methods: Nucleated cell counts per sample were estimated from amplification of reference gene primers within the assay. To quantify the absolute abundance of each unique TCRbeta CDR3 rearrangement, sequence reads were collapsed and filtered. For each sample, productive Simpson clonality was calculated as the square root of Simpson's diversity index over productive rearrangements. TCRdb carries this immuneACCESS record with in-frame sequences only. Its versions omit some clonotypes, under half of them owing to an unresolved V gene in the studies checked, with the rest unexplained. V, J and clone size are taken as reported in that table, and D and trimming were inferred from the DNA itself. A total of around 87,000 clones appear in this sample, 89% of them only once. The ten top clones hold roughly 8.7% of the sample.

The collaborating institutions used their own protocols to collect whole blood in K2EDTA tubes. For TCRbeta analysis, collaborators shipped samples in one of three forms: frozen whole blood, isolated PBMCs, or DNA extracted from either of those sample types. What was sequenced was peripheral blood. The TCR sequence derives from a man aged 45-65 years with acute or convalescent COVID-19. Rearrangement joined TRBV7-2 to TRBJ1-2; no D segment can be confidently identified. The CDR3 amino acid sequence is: CASKSRAADSYGYTF. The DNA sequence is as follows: TGTGCCAGCAAATCGAGGGCGGCAGATTCTTATGGCTACACCTTC. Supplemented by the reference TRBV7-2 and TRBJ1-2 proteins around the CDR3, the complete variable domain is GAGVSQSPSNKVTEKGKDVELRCDPISGHTALYWYRQSLGQGLEFLIYFQGNSAPDKSGLPSDRFSAERTGGSVSTLTIQRTQQEDSAVYLCASKSRAADSYGYTFGSGTRLTVV.